Shown below are 16 T cell receptor beta chains from a single sample sequenced in a study of T cell responses to AZD1222 COVID-19 vaccine. Clones were read by immunoSEQ multiplex PCR, and TCRdb kept only the in-frame ones, dropping some. The table shows about 70,000 clones, with 70% to 90% occurring only once. The input for sequencing was peripheral blood, taken 28 days after the second AZD1222 dose. The receptor set was obtained from an adult who received the AZD1222 COVID-19 vaccine.

The CDR3, as DNA: TGTGCCAGCAGTTACTCGAACAGTTATAGCAATCAGCCCCAGCATTTT. This codes for CASSYSNSYSNQPQHF. The V gene is TRBV6-2 or TRBV6-3, the J gene TRBJ1-5; D not resolved. The germline gives CDR1 MNHEY, CDR2 SVGEGT. This CDR3 is built from 16 residues. Trimming took off 0 bases at V and 0 bases at J, with 9 bases between the two ends.

This chain links TRBV6-6 with TRBJ1-1, with no clear D. The ends were cut back, 3 bases at V and 7 bases at J, with 12 bases in the middle. CDR1 is MNHNY, CDR2 SVGAGI, per germline (reference sequence). The CDR3 extends over 13 amino acids. This CDR3 is CASSYGNLNEAFF. CDR3 in DNA: TGTGCCAGCAGTTATGGGAATCTGAATGAAGCTTTCTTT.

The chain combines TRBV2 with TRBJ1-5; D not certain. The germline CDR1 and CDR2 sequences are SNHLY and FYNNEI. V was shortened by 3 bases and J by 3 bases, with 9 bases between the two germline ends. This CDR3 spans 14 amino acids. The CDR3 DNA sequence: TGTGCCAGCAGTGAGAACACCCTCAATCAGCCCCAGCATTTT. Translation gives CASSENTLNQPQHF.

The genes are TRBV24-1 and TRBJ2-5, with 9 bases identical to TRBD1. Trimming took 5 bases from V and 5 from J; bases not matched to a gene: 8. The CDR3 is 15 amino acids. Germline assignment: CDR1 KGHDR and CDR2 SFDVKD. CDR3 nucleotides: TGTGCCACCAGTGCCTCGTCGACAGGGGGGGAGACCCAGTACTTC. Amino acid sequence: CATSASSTGGETQYF.

The genes are TRBV5-6 and TRBJ1-2; D perhaps matches TRBD1 (6 bases). With 0 bases removed from V and 4 bases from J, the gap between germline ends came to 16 bases. The CDR3 is made up of 16 amino acids. CDR1 and CDR2 (germline): SGHDT, YYEEEE. CDR3 DNA sequence: TGTGCCAGCAGCTTGGGTGGGCCACAGGGCCTCTATGGCTACACCTTC. It encodes CASSLGGPQGLYGYTF.

V is TRBV18 and J is TRBJ1-2; D is uncertain. Trimming took 6 bases from V and 8 from J, leaving 19 bases between them. This CDR3 is built from 14 residues. CDR1 and CDR2 (germline): KGHSH, LQKENI. CDR3 sequence reads: CASSPGRGGEGYTF. The DNA for the CDR3 is TGTGCCAGCTCCCCCGGCCGGGGAGGAGAGGGCTACACCTTC.

The chain combines TRBV19 with TRBJ2-1; the match to TRBD2 covers 14 bases. Germline assignment: CDR1 LNHDA and CDR2 SQIVND (reference sequence). This CDR3 is 18 amino acids long. Trimming at V came to 5 bases and at J to 2 bases, leaving 8 bases not matched to a gene. The CDR3 DNA reads TGTGCCAGTAGTCCCCAGGGACTAGCGGGAGAGGCCTACAATGAGCAGTTCTTC. Its protein product is CASSPQGLAGEAYNEQFF.

This chain uses TRBV7-9 with TRBJ1-1, with a weak D call TRBD1 (5 bases). Trimming removed 11 bases at V and 5 bases at J, with 12 bases between. The CDR3 covers 11 residues. Germline V gene lookup returns CDR1 SEHNR and CDR2 FQNEAQ (reference sequence). Here the CDR3 DNA reads TGTGCCGGACAAAGTGGAACTGAAGCTTTCTTT. Translated: CAGQSGTEAFF.

The chain recombines TRBV7-6 with TRBJ2-1; 7 bases align to TRBD1. Germline trimming cut 5 bases from V and 5 bases from J; bases unmatched to any gene: 21. This CDR3 has 19 residues. Germline values: CDR1 SGHVS, CDR2 FNYEAQ. The DNA of the CDR3 is TGTGCCAGCAGCCCTGGTTGGCTGACGAGGGGGCAGGCCGACAATGAGCAGTTCTTC. This encodes CASSPGWLTRGQADNEQFF.

The CDR3 protein is CASSPGETGLGEQYF. The CDR3 nucleotides are TGCGCCAGCAGCCCAGGGGAGACAGGGTTGGGCGAGCAGTACTTC. The chain links TRBV5-1 to TRBJ2-7, with TRBD1 identical over 7 bases. V gave up 4 bases and J gave up 6 bases; unmatched junction bases: 13. This CDR3 region has 15 residues. CDR1 is SGHRS and CDR2 is YFSETQ in the germline V gene.

This clone came up a few times. The J gene is TRBJ1-2, the V gene TRBV6-5, with a weak D call TRBD1 (5 bases). Germline V gives CDR1 MNHEY, CDR2 SVGAGI. The CDR3 is 15 amino acids. V lost 0 bases and J 7 bases, leaving 15 bases between the germline ends. CDR3 region: CASSYSRDHLAGYTF. CDR3 nucleotide sequence: TGTGCCAGCAGTTACTCTAGGGACCACTTAGCTGGCTACACCTTC.

The chain carries TRBV10-1 and TRBJ2-3; 9 bases map to TRBD1. Germline CDR1 is WNHNN and CDR2 is SYGVQD (reference sequence). The V and J ends lost 7 bases and 2 bases, in that order; junction bases with no gene match: 4. CDR3 length: 14 amino acids. The CDR3 is CASKGQGFTDTQYF. In DNA, the CDR3 is TGCGCCAGCAAGGGACAGGGTTTCACAGATACGCAGTATTTT.

The chain joins TRBV5-1 to TRBJ1-4; D unresolved. There are 15 residues in the CDR3. Germline loops: CDR1 SGHRS, CDR2 YFSETQ. The ends were cut back, 4 bases at V and 4 bases at J, with 14 bases in the middle. DNA for the CDR3: TGCGCCAGCAGCCGCCAACATGGGGATAATGAAAAACTGTTTTTT. Its protein is CASSRQHGDNEKLFF.

This sequence joins TRBV19 and TRBJ2-1; D is undetermined. The CDR3 has 11 residues. The germline V gene encodes CDR1 LNHDA and CDR2 SQIVND (reference sequence). V was shortened by 4 bases and J by 8 bases, with 6 bases between the two germline ends. The CDR3 DNA is TGTGCCAGTAGTAGTCTATATGAGCAGTTCTTC. As protein: CASSSLYEQFF.

This clone was detected only a few times. This sequence joins TRBV24-1 and TRBJ1-5; D gene uncertain. The CDR3 has 15 residues. Trimming left V 1 base short and J 7 bases short, with 13 bases between. CDR1 is KGHDR and CDR2 is SFDVKD in the germline V gene. CDR3 protein: CATSDFPWRRQPQHF. The CDR3 nucleotides read TGTGCCACCAGTGATTTCCCCTGGAGGCGCCAGCCCCAGCATTTT.

This chain uses TRBV3-1 (or the pseudogene TRBV3-2) with TRBJ1-2; TRBD1 is a possible D gene (5 bases). V dropped 11 bases and J dropped 8 bases, with 15 bases sitting between them. This CDR3 region has 11 residues. The germline CDR1 and CDR2 sequences are LGHDT and YNNKEL (reference sequence). The CDR3 region is CACLGSGGYTF. The CDR3 DNA reads TGTGCCTGCCTCGGGTCAGGGGGCTACACCTTC.